The rows below give T cell receptor beta chains drawn from one sample of a study of identical twins. TCRdb re-derived calls from the 5' RACE reads in MiXCR, one entry per CDR3 protein. The sample lists hundreds of thousands of distinct CDR3 sequences, approximately 7.9% occurring once. These sequences were also reported in another study, on yellow fever vaccine responses in identical twins.

Sequencing used CD8+ T cells sorted from blood. These receptors were collected from a woman aged 18-29 years in good health. Both conserved end residues are part of each CDR3. The order of the fields is D gene, clone size, J gene, V gene, CDR3 DNA, CDR3 protein. D genes are given only for firm matches. Size is omitted from some rows. Given values are once, few, many or a class for expanded clones.

NA,many,TRBJ2-3,TRBV4-1,TGCGCCAGCAGCCAGGAGAGGGACACAGATACGCAGTATTTT,CASSQERDTDTQYF
NA,few,TRBJ1-5,TRBV19,TGTGCCACCCCCGCGGGCAGTGGCGATGGCAATCAGCCCCAGCATTTT,CATPAGSGDGNQPQHF
TRBD2,NA,TRBJ2-2,TRBV3-1,TGTGCCAGCAGCCAAGTGGTTCCGGGACTAGCGGGTATTAACACCGGGGAGCTGTTTTTT,CASSQVVPGLAGINTGELFF
NA,few,TRBJ1-2,TRBV6-5,TGTGCCAGCAGTTACTCGGCAGGGGAGGTTAACTATGGCTACACCTTC,CASSYSAGEVNYGYTF
NA,few,TRBJ2-3,TRBV7-9,TGTGCCAGCAATCTGGGCACAGATACGCAGTATTTT,CASNLGTDTQYF
NA,NA,TRBJ2-1,TRBV23-1,TGCGCCAGCAACCAACCGGGCGACAATGAGCAGTTCTTC,CASNQPGDNEQFF
NA,many,TRBJ2-1,TRBV11-2,TGTGCCAGCAGCTCAACCGGGACTTCTTACAATGAGCAGTTCTTC,CASSSTGTSYNEQFF
NA,few,TRBJ1-1,TRBV10-3,TGTGCCATCAGTGTCGACGACATGAACACTGAAGCTTTCTTT,CAISVDDMNTEAFF
NA,NA,TRBJ1-1,TRBV28,TGTGCCAGCAGTTTTACCCAGGGTTCCACTGAAGCTTTCTTT,CASSFTQGSTEAFF
NA,many,TRBJ1-5,TRBV4-1,TGCGCCAGCAGCCAAGAGGGGGTTGCGAGCAATCAGCCCCAGCATTTT,CASSQEGVASNQPQHF
TRBD1,many,TRBJ1-1,TRBV29-1,TGCAGCGCTCAGACAGGGGAAGGCACTGAAGCTTTCTTT,CSAQTGEGTEAFF
TRBD2,many,TRBJ2-7,TRBV7-9,TGTGCCAGCAGCTCCACTAGCGGGAGTTCAGCCTACGAGCAGTACTTC,CASSSTSGSSAYEQYF
NA,few,TRBJ2-3,TRBV20-1,TGCAGTGCTAGGGGTGGGGTTCCCACAGATACGCAGTATTTT,CSARGGVPTDTQYF
NA,few,TRBJ2-7,TRBV5-1,TGCGCCAGCAGCTTGGCTGGGGTCAACGAGCAGTACTTC,CASSLAGVNEQYF
NA,many,TRBJ2-5,TRBV12-3/TRBV12-4,TGTGCCAGCAGTTTAGTGGCAGCTTTACAAGAGACCCAGTACTTC,CASSLVAALQETQYF
NA,NA,TRBJ1-1,TRBV7-8,TGTGCCAGCAGCTTAGCGTGGGGCCAGGGAGAGAACACTGAAGCTTTCTTT,CASSLAWGQGENTEAFF
TRBD2,NA,TRBJ2-1,TRBV20-1,TGCAGTGCCGAATCGATTACTAGCGGATCATACAATGAGCAGTTCTTC,CSAESITSGSYNEQFF
TRBD1,NA,TRBJ1-5,TRBV28,TGTGCCAGCAGCTGGGACAGGGATAGCAATCAGCCCCAGCATTTT,CASSWDRDSNQPQHF
TRBD1,many,TRBJ2-3,TRBV12-3/TRBV12-4,TGTGCCAGCAGTTTAACAGGGGGCAAAGTAGATACGCAGTATTTT,CASSLTGGKVDTQYF
TRBD2,many,TRBJ2-7,TRBV6-5,TGTGCCAGCAGTTACGGTAGCGGGAGTTACGAGCAGTACTTC,CASSYGSGSYEQYF
NA,NA,TRBJ1-2,TRBV7-2,TGTGCCAGCAGCCTCCCGGCCCTTTGGGGCTACACCTTC,CASSLPALWGYTF
NA,few,TRBJ2-5,TRBV7-9,TGTGCCAGCAGCTTAGAGAACTTGAAAGAGACCCAGTACTTC,CASSLENLKETQYF
TRBD2,few,TRBJ2-1,TRBV28,TGTGCCAGCAGTCCCCAGGTTTTGGGGACTAGCGGATCAGGGTACTACAATGAGCAGTTCTTC,CASSPQVLGTSGSGYYNEQFF
NA,NA,TRBJ2-3,TRBV7-2,TGTGCCAGCAGCTTAGAGTGGGTCAGCACAGATACGCAGTATTTT,CASSLEWVSTDTQYF
NA,many,TRBJ2-1,TRBV7-8,TGTGCCAGCAGCGTCTCAGGGGACGGTGAGCAGTTCTTC,CASSVSGDGEQFF
TRBD1,many,TRBJ2-1,TRBV28,TGTGCCAGCAGCTATTACAGGGGAACACACGATGAGCAGTTCTTC,CASSYYRGTHDEQFF
NA,NA,TRBJ1-1,TRBV11-2,TGTGCCAGCAGTCGAGCTCCATTGGGTGAAGCTTTCTTT,CASSRAPLGEAFF
TRBD2,many,TRBJ2-1,TRBV6-4,TGTGCCAGCAGTGAATCGGGACTAGACTACAATGAGCAGTTCTTC,CASSESGLDYNEQFF
NA,NA,TRBJ1-2,TRBV7-3,TGTGCCAGCAGTTTAGCAACTGCTAACTATGGCTACACCTTC,CASSLATANYGYTF
NA,NA,TRBJ2-6,TRBV9,TGTGCCAGCAGCGTAGCTTTAGGGGGTAGCTCTGGGGCCAACGTCCTGACTTTC,CASSVALGGSSGANVLTF
NA,many,TRBJ1-4,TRBV4-1,TGCGCCAGCAGCCAAGACGGCGGGGGCTTGGGAGAAAAACTGTTTTTT,CASSQDGGGLGEKLFF
TRBD1,many,TRBJ2-3,TRBV24-1,TGTGCCACCAGTGATTCAGGGACAGCTAGCACAGATACGCAGTATTTT,CATSDSGTASTDTQYF
TRBD1,NA,TRBJ2-7,TRBV28,TGTGCCAGCAGTCTATCAGACAGGGCCTACGAGCAGTACTTC,CASSLSDRAYEQYF
NA,NA,TRBJ2-1,TRBV5-5,TGTGCCAGCAGCCCCGGGGACCGAGAGCAGTTCTTC,CASSPGDREQFF
TRBD1,many,TRBJ2-5,TRBV12-3/TRBV12-4,TGTGCCAGCAGCCGACCGGGACAGACGGAGACCCAGTACTTC,CASSRPGQTETQYF
NA,many,TRBJ2-3,TRBV15,TGTGCCACCAGCAGAGAGTCGGCCGCAGATACGCAGTATTTT,CATSRESAADTQYF
NA,many,TRBJ2-5,TRBV3-1,TGTGCCAGCAGCCAAGATACTAACAGGCAAGAGACCCAGTACTTC,CASSQDTNRQETQYF
NA,NA,TRBJ1-1,TRBV7-9,TGTGCCAGCAGCTTAGCGCGGGAGAACACTGAAGCTTTCTTT,CASSLARENTEAFF
TRBD2,NA,TRBJ2-3,TRBV20-1,TGCAGTGCTAGAGACGGGACTAGCGATAGCACAGATACGCAGTATTTT,CSARDGTSDSTDTQYF
NA,NA,TRBJ1-1,TRBV12-3/TRBV12-4,TGTGCCAGCAGTTTGTTCAGCCTCAACACTGAAGCTTTCTTT,CASSLFSLNTEAFF
NA,many,TRBJ2-2,TRBV12-3/TRBV12-4,TGTGCCAGCAGTAACCCCGGGGAGCTGTTTTTT,CASSNPGELFF
NA,NA,TRBJ1-1,TRBV7-9,TGTGCCAGCAGAAACCCAGGGAGGACTGAAGCTTTCTTT,CASRNPGRTEAFF
NA,NA,TRBJ2-5,TRBV12-3/TRBV12-4,TGTGCCAGCAGAACCGGACGGTATCAAGAGACCCAGTACTTC,CASRTGRYQETQYF
NA,many,TRBJ2-2,TRBV3-1,TGTGCCAGCTCTCCCGGGGGTCGGGGGAACACCGGGGAGCTGTTTTTT,CASSPGGRGNTGELFF
NA,NA,TRBJ2-5,TRBV12-3/TRBV12-4,TGTGCCAGCACCCAGACAAACCAAGAGACCCAGTACTTC,CASTQTNQETQYF
TRBD2,few,TRBJ2-7,TRBV7-9,TGTGCCAGCAGCTTAAGGAGCGGGAGAGGCGAGCAGTACTTC,CASSLRSGRGEQYF
TRBD2,few,TRBJ2-3,TRBV10-1,TGCGCCAGCATGGCAATAGAGCCGGGACTAGGTTCCCCAGATACGCAGTATTTT,CASMAIEPGLGSPDTQYF